This T cell receptor beta chain was obtained from a study of early T cells in non-severe SARS-CoV-2 infection. Broader study findings: VDJdb matches were skewed toward anti-spike CD8 T cell responses.

The library protocol tagged individual cDNA molecules with unique molecular identifiers. TCRdb used MiXCR to reprocess the 5' RACE reads, holding one entry per CDR3 protein. The table records over 95,000 distinct CDR3 sequences, around 17% of them present only once. The germline V gene encodes CDR1 SQVTM and CDR2 ANQGSEA. This CDR3 is built from 14 residues. On this clonotype: Its antigen is still unknown.

The genes are TRBV29-1 and TRBJ1-1; 7 bases agree with TRBD1. The TCR was taken from an adult who was a healthcare worker with PCR-confirmed SARS-CoV-2 infection or an uninfected control (not recorded which). Specimen: whole blood. For the CDR3, the DNA is TGCAGTGCGACCGGGACAGCCGACGACACTGAAGCTTTCTTT. This sequence encodes CSATGTADDTEAFF.